This passage covers 30 T cell receptor beta chains from one sample sequenced in a study of blood T cell repertoires in COVID-19 (dated by TCRdb to 2018 to 2020). Libraries came from the immunoSEQ multiplex PCR assay. Entries here come from immuneACCESS through TCRdb and include only in-frame sequences with V and J called. Some clones fail to appear in such tables; in the studies checked, an unresolved V gene covers under half of the shortfall, and the cause of the remainder is unknown. This sample lists fewer than 250,000 clones; about 91% were detected once. The ten most abundant clones make up approximately 2.4% of the sample. Sequencing was done on a sample of PBMCs or T cells enriched from blood (not recorded which). These receptors were collected from a woman in her twenties or thirties with acute COVID-19.

The rearrangement joins TRBV9 to TRBJ1-1; no reliable D call. CDR1 is SGDLS, CDR2 YYNGEE, per germline. The V gene lost 3 bases and the J gene lost 3 bases, with 6 bases spanning the gap. The CDR3 is made up of 12 amino acids. The CDR3 DNA reads TGTGCCAGCAGCGGGAGTGACACTGAAGCTTTCTTT. This codes for CASSGSDTEAFF.

The V and J genes are TRBV4-3 and TRBJ1-1, with 7 positions matching TRBD1. The trim removed 0 bases at V and 5 bases at J, leaving 6 bases unmatched. The CDR3 contains 15 residues. Germline V CDR1 and CDR2: LGHNA, YSLEER. CDR3 DNA: TGCGCCAGCAGCCAAGATACAGGGGCTGAAACTGAAGCTTTCTTT. Translated, it gives CASSQDTGAETEAFF.

The chain carries TRBV29-1 and TRBJ1-1, with D uncertain. Germline V gene sequence: CDR1 SQVTM, CDR2 ANQGSEA. The CDR3 has 13 amino acids. Trimming shortened V by 5 bases and J by 0 bases, and 10 bases separated the two germline ends. DNA of the CDR3: TGCAGCGTTCCTCCCCAGGTGAACACTGAAGCTTTCTTT. Residues: CSVPPQVNTEAFF. The full variable domain, completed using reference TRBV29-1 and TRBJ1-1, is SAVISQKPSRDICQRGTSLTIQCQVDSQVTMMFWYRQQPGQSLTLIATANQGSEATYESGFVIDKFPISRPNLTFSTLTVSNMSPEDSSIYLCSVPPQVNTEAFFGQGTRLTVV.

The gene calls are TRBV5-6 and TRBJ2-7; possible D gene TRBD1, 6 bases. In germline, CDR1 is SGHDT, CDR2 YYEEEE. This CDR3 contains 14 residues. Trimming cost V 5 bases and J 0 bases, with 12 bases left between them. The DNA for the CDR3 is TGTGCCAGCAGGAGGGGGACACACTCCTACGAGCAGTACTTC. Translation gives CASRRGTHSYEQYF.

This chain connects TRBV6-2 or TRBV6-3 to TRBJ2-3; 7 nucleotides match TRBD2. Germline V gene sequence: CDR1 MNHEY, CDR2 SVGEGT. With V trimmed by 2 bases and J by 5 bases, 10 bases remained unmatched. The length of the CDR3 is 16 residues. As DNA, the CDR3 is TGTGCCAGCAGTTACCGCGGCGGGGGATTAGGAGATACGCAGTATTTT. Encoded protein: CASSYRGGGLGDTQYF.

This sequence joins TRBV7-2 and TRBJ1-5, with D possibly matching TRBD1 (5 bases). Trimming cost V 8 bases and J 1 base, with 12 bases left between them. The length of the CDR3 is 14 residues. Germline loops: CDR1 SGHTA, CDR2 FQGNSA. Here the CDR3 DNA reads TGTGCCAGCGGCCCATCAGGGAGCAATCAGCCCCAGCATTTT. Amino acids: CASGPSGSNQPQHF. The full variable domain, in which reference TRBV7-2 and TRBJ1-5 provide the parts outside the CDR3, is GAGVSQSPSNKVTEKGKDVELRCDPISGHTALYWYRQSLGQGLEFLIYFQGNSAPDKSGLPSDRFSAERTGGSVSTLTIQRTQQEDSAVYLCASGPSGSNQPQHFGDGTRLSIL.

The V and J genes are TRBV4-3 and TRBJ2-1, with 9 bases identical to TRBD2. Germline V gene sequence: CDR1 LGHNA, CDR2 YSLEER. Trimming took 0 bases from V and 8 from J; bases not matched to a gene: 8. The CDR3 spans 16 residues. In DNA form, the CDR3 reads TGCGCCAGCAGCCAAGATACGCGGGGGGGCGGAGATGAGCAGTTCTTC. It encodes CASSQDTRGGGDEQFF.

The CDR3: CASTKRSGGKYNEQFF. The CDR3 bases are TGTGCCAGCACCAAAAGGAGCGGGGGGAAGTACAATGAGCAGTTCTTC. The V gene is TRBV28, the J gene TRBJ2-1; TRBD2 agrees at 9 bases. The CDR3 covers 16 residues. The germline V gene encodes CDR1 MDHEN and CDR2 SYDVKM. Trimming cost V 7 bases and J 4 bases; bases outside gene matches: 11.

The rearrangement uses TRBV12-3 or TRBV12-4 and TRBJ1-2; TRBD1 is a possible D gene (5 bases). V lost 5 bases to trimming and J lost 4 bases, with 11 bases between them. This CDR3 is 13 amino acids long. The CDR3 DNA is TGTGCCAGCAGTCCTACAGGTGTCTATGGCTACACCTTC. Encoded protein: CASSPTGVYGYTF.

This chain links TRBV25-1 with TRBJ1-5; possibly TRBD1 for D (6 bases). The CDR3 runs 15 residues. Germline V CDR1 and CDR2: MGHDK, SYGVNS. Trimming cost V 4 bases and J 5 bases, with 15 bases left between them. Written as DNA, the CDR3 is TGTGCCAGCAGTGCTAGGGGGTCAAATGATCAGCCCCAGCATTTT. Protein product: CASSARGSNDQPQHF. The full variable domain, rest sourced from reference TRBV25-1 and TRBJ1-5, is EADIYQTPRYLVIGTGKKITLECSQTMGHDKMYWYQQDPGMELHLIHYSYGVNSTEKGDLSSESTVSRIRTEHFPLTLESARPSHTSQYLCASSARGSNDQPQHFGDGTRLSIL.

CDR3 residues: CSARNGDEQYF. The CDR3 DNA reads TGCAGTGCTAGGAACGGGGACGAGCAGTACTTC. The chain carries TRBV20-1 and TRBJ2-7, with TRBD2 as a possible D gene (5 bases). Deletions cut 3 bases from V and 5 bases from J, with 8 bases between. The CDR3 consists of 11 residues. Germline lookup yields CDR1 DFQATT and CDR2 SNEGSKA (reference sequence).

The chain couples TRBV11-2 to TRBJ2-3; TRBD2 matches 8 bases. The CDR3 has 17 amino acids. J was trimmed by 4 bases and V by 2 bases; bases with no gene match: 11. Germline CDR1 is SGHAT and CDR2 is FQNNGV. This CDR3 is CASSLSGRGAIPDTQYF. In DNA form, the CDR3 reads TGTGCCAGCAGCTTATCGGGGCGGGGGGCCATCCCAGATACGCAGTATTTT. Filled out from reference TRBV11-2 and TRBJ2-3, the complete variable domain reads EAGVAQSPRYKIIEKRQSVAFWCNPISGHATLYWYQQILGQGPKLLIQFQNNGVVDDSQLPKDRFSAERLKGVDSTLKIQPAKLEDSAVYLCASSLSGRGAIPDTQYFGPGTRLTVL.

The rearrangement uses TRBV3-1 (or the pseudogene TRBV3-2) and TRBJ2-3; TRBD2 agrees at 10 bases. From germline, CDR1 is LGHDT and CDR2 YNNKEL (reference sequence). CDR3 length equals 15 residues. The J segment lost 6 bases and the V segment lost 4 bases, leaving 7 bases of the junction unmatched. CDR3 DNA sequence: TGTGCCAGCAGCCTTGGGACTAGCGTGAGGGATACGCAGTATTTT. Its translation is CASSLGTSVRDTQYF.

This clone has just a few counts. The rearrangement joins TRBV29-1 to TRBJ1-3, with unresolved D. Germline CDR1 SQVTM, CDR2 ANQGSEA. CDR3 length equals 16 residues. Trimming left V 0 bases short and J 1 base short, with 13 bases between. Written as DNA, the CDR3 is TGCAGCGTTGAAGATCCCCGAACGGGGTCTGGAAACACCATATATTTT. Translation gives CSVEDPRTGSGNTIYF.

This clone was counted only a few times. The V gene is TRBV24-1, the J gene TRBJ1-2; TRBD1 might be the D (6 bases). The V gene lost 7 bases and the J gene lost 0 bases, with 11 bases spanning the gap. The CDR3 is made up of 14 amino acids. Germline V lookup: CDR1 KGHDR, CDR2 SFDVKD. CDR3 in amino acids: CATSRGRSNYGYTF. CDR3 DNA sequence: TGTGCCACCAGCAGGGGTCGTTCTAACTATGGCTACACCTTC.

This sequence joins TRBV2 and TRBJ2-1, with TRBD2 matching 14 bases. Germline V CDR1 and CDR2: SNHLY, FYNNEI. Germline trimming cut 5 bases from V and 2 bases from J; bases unmatched to any gene: 2. The CDR3 consists of 16 residues. The CDR3: CASSQTSGGAYNEQFF. The CDR3 nucleotides read TGTGCCAGCAGTCAGACTAGCGGGGGGGCCTACAATGAGCAGTTCTTC.

This clone was detected a few times. The genes are TRBV7-9 and TRBJ1-1; possibly TRBD1 for D (6 bases). The germline V gene encodes CDR1 SEHNR and CDR2 FQNEAQ (reference sequence). V was trimmed by 1 base and J by 8 bases, leaving 8 bases between them. This CDR3 contains 12 residues. The CDR3 nucleotides read TGTGCCAGCAGCTTAGGGACAGCAGAAGCTTTCTTT. It is translated as CASSLGTAEAFF.

This rearrangement joins TRBV10-3 to TRBJ2-3; D is perhaps TRBD2 (6 bases). The CDR3 is made up of 16 amino acids. CDR1 and CDR2 from the germline V gene are ENHRY and SYGVKD. The germline V and J ends were trimmed by 2 bases and 5 bases, with 17 bases remaining between them. The CDR3 sequence: CAISEGGLRLGDTQYF. For the CDR3, the DNA is TGTGCCATCAGTGAGGGGGGACTCCGGCTTGGAGATACGCAGTATTTT.

The chain couples TRBV12-5 to TRBJ2-1, with TRBD2 identical over 9 bases. This CDR3 is 13 amino acids long. In germline, CDR1 is LGHNT, CDR2 FRNRAP. The junction had 5 bases not matched to a gene; V was cut back by 5 bases and J by 9 bases. DNA of the CDR3: TGTGCTAGTGGTACCGGGACTAGCACTGAGCAGTTCTTC. The encoded protein is CASGTGTSTEQFF.

This clone was observed a single time. The chain couples TRBV19 to TRBJ2-3, with 9 bases aligning to TRBD2. CDR3 length: 17 residues. CDR1 is LNHDA, CDR2 SQIVND, per germline (reference sequence). Unmatched junction bases numbered 12, after V lost 3 bases and J lost 5 bases. CDR3 residues: CASSISGGGAEGDTQYF. The CDR3 DNA reads TGTGCCAGTAGTATCTCCGGCGGGGGGGCCGAGGGAGATACGCAGTATTTT. Variable domain in full (rest from reference TRBV19 and TRBJ2-3): DGGITQSPKYLFRKEGQNVTLSCEQNLNHDAMYWYRQDPGQGLRLIYYSQIVNDFQKGDIAEGYSVSREKKESFPLTVTSAQKNPTAFYLCASSISGGGAEGDTQYFGPGTRLTVL.

The chain joins TRBV27 to TRBJ2-1; D unclear. The V end was cut by 3 bases, the J end by 0 bases, with 9 bases between. Germline CDR1 and CDR2: MNHEY and SMNVEV (reference sequence). The CDR3 consists of 15 residues. In nucleotides, the CDR3 is TGTGCCAGCAGTTTGGAGCTTACCTCCTACAATGAGCAGTTCTTC. Its protein is CASSLELTSYNEQFF.

CDR3 loop: CASHRGGPSVEAFF. The CDR3 coding sequence is TGTGCCAGCCACCGGGGGGGGCCGTCCGTTGAAGCTTTCTTT. The rearrangement links TRBV28 to TRBJ1-1; D possibly corresponds to TRBD1 (6 bases). CDR1 and CDR2 (germline): MDHEN, SYDVKM. Trimming shortened V by 8 bases and J by 7 bases, and 20 bases separated the two germline ends. CDR3 length equals 14 residues. Filled out from reference TRBV28 and TRBJ1-1, the complete variable domain reads DVKVTQSSRYLVKRTGEKVFLECVQDMDHENMFWYRQDPGLGLRLIYFSYDVKMKEKGDIPEGYSVSREKKERFSLILESASTNQTSMYLCASHRGGPSVEAFFGQGTRLTVV.

V and J are TRBV6-5 and TRBJ1-2; 8 nucleotides align to TRBD1. The J segment lost 7 bases and the V segment lost 9 bases, leaving 7 bases of the junction unmatched. This CDR3 is built from 12 residues. Germline CDR1 is MNHEY and CDR2 is SVGAGI. CDR3 region: CASASGGSGYTF. CDR3 sequence (DNA): TGTGCCAGTGCTTCAGGGGGCAGTGGCTACACCTTC.

The genes are TRBV5-5 and TRBJ1-5; D may be TRBD1 (6 bases). The germline V and J ends were trimmed by 3 bases and 2 bases, with 12 bases remaining between them. The CDR3 is made up of 15 amino acids. Germline CDR1 reads SGHKS; CDR2 reads YYEKEE (reference sequence). Here the CDR3 reads CASSWGGAGNQPQHF. The CDR3 DNA reads TGTGCCAGCAGCTGGGGGGGGGCTGGCAATCAGCCCCAGCATTTT.

CDR3 sequence (DNA): TGTGCCAGCATACTAGTAACAGGGGGCCTAGGCTACACCTTC. Its protein product is CASILVTGGLGYTF. V usage is TRBV6-5 and J usage is TRBJ1-2; 9 positions agree with TRBD1. CDR1 is MNHEY and CDR2 is SVGAGI in the germline V gene. The J segment lost 8 bases and the V segment lost 7 bases, leaving 11 bases of the junction unmatched. The CDR3 extends over 14 amino acids.

This clone has only one observation. V gene TRBV2 combines with J gene TRBJ2-5, with TRBD1 identical over 7 bases. This CDR3 is 13 amino acids long. From germline, CDR1 is SNHLY and CDR2 FYNNEI. V was clipped by 6 bases and J by 2 bases; unmatched bases: 3. As DNA, the CDR3 is TGTGCCAGCAGCAGGGACAGACAAGAGACCCAGTACTTC. Translation: CASSRDRQETQYF.

The chain links TRBV10-1 to TRBJ2-7; 8 bases align to TRBD2. Germline V gene data show CDR1 as WNHNN and CDR2 as SYGVQD (reference sequence). V shed 0 bases, J shed 5 bases, and the junction held 9 bases outside the gene matches. CDR3 length equals 16 residues. The chain's CDR3 is CASSESAAGVGDEQYF. CDR3 nucleotides: TGCGCCAGCAGTGAGTCGGCAGCGGGGGTTGGGGACGAGCAGTACTTC.

The V and J genes are TRBV11-3 and TRBJ2-1, with 13 bases matching TRBD2. The V segment lost 6 bases and the J segment 2 bases; nucleotides outside the gene matches: 13. The CDR3 has 19 amino acids. CDR1 and CDR2 from the germline V gene are SGHNT and YENEEA. CDR3 sequence reads: CASSLSATSGGAAYNEQFF. The CDR3 DNA reads as TGTGCCAGCAGTCTTAGCGCTACTAGCGGGGGGGCCGCCTACAATGAGCAGTTCTTC.

V is TRBV6-2 or TRBV6-3 and J is TRBJ1-5, with 7 bases that match TRBD1. The germline CDR1 and CDR2 sequences are MNHEY and SVGEGT. The CDR3 spans 14 residues. The V and J ends lost 2 bases and 6 bases, in that order; junction bases with no gene match: 4. CDR3 residues: CASSYRAGGQPQHF. As DNA, the CDR3 is TGTGCCAGCAGTTACCGGGCAGGGGGTCAGCCCCAGCATTTT.

J is TRBJ2-1 and V is TRBV12-5; 10 positions agree with TRBD2. The CDR3 consists of 16 residues. After removal of 5 bases from V and 7 bases from J, the junction contained 11 bases not matched to a gene. The V gene's germline CDR1 is LGHNT and CDR2 FRNRAP. CDR3 DNA: TGTGCTAGTGGTCCCCCTTTAGCGGGGGGTTTGAATGAGCAGTTCTTC. Encoded protein: CASGPPLAGGLNEQFF.